Following are 28 T cell receptor beta chains from one sample sequenced in a study of identical twins. TCRdb recomputed calls from the 5' RACE reads with MiXCR, one row per CDR3 protein. The table records roughly 250,000 distinct CDR3 sequences, over 13% of them present only once. Sequencing was performed on memory (CD45RO+) T cells sorted from blood. These TCRs come from a woman aged 18-29 years in good health.

The V call is TRBV27, the J call TRBJ2-1; TRBD2 is a possible D gene (6 bases). The CDR3 contains 15 residues. CDR1 and CDR2 (germline): MNHEY, SMNVEV (reference sequence). The V and J ends lost 6 bases and 6 bases respectively, with 18 bases between them. This chain's CDR3 is CASSPRDGGSNEQFF. Here the CDR3 DNA reads TGTGCCAGCAGCCCAAGGGACGGGGGTAGCAATGAGCAGTTCTTC.

This clonotype was recorded a few times. The chain uses TRBV7-2 and TRBJ2-5; the D is unclear. Trimming removed 1 base from V and 4 bases from J, with 13 bases in between. Germline CDR1 is SGHTA and CDR2 is FQGNSA. The CDR3 sequence is 15 residues long. Here the CDR3 DNA reads TGTGCCAGCAGCTTAGGGGTGGTAGTGGGAGAGACCCAGTACTTC. Translated, it gives CASSLGVVVGETQYF.

CDR3 sequence reads: CASLHFSSTDTQYF. As DNA, the CDR3 is TGTGCCAGCCTACACTTTTCTAGCACAGATACGCAGTATTTT. The J gene is TRBJ2-3, the V gene TRBV2; no definite D call. The CDR3 runs to 14 residues. Trimming shortened V by 8 bases and J by 0 bases, and 12 bases separated the two germline ends. CDR1 and CDR2 (germline): SNHLY, FYNNEI.

The genes are TRBV2 and TRBJ2-2; D remains ambiguous. The CDR3 sequence is 14 residues long. Trimming shortened V by 7 bases and J by 1 base, and 10 bases separated the two germline ends. CDR1 and CDR2 from the germline V gene are SNHLY and FYNNEI. The CDR3 nucleotides read TGTGCCAGCATTACGGACGGGAACACCGGGGAGCTGTTTTTT. Translating it yields CASITDGNTGELFF.

About this clonotype itself: Without the conserved terminal phenylalanine or tryptophan, this CDR3 likely stems from a read error. The chain recombines TRBV20-1 with TRBJ1-2; D gene uncertain. CDR1 and CDR2 (germline): DFQATT, SNEGSKA (reference sequence). This CDR3 has 13 amino acids. V lost 3 bases and J lost 4, with 12 bases in between. CDR3 nucleotide sequence: TGCAGTGCTAGGGACGAATCGGGCTATGGCTACACCTAC. Translating it yields CSARDESGYGYTY.

This clonotype was counted between two and nine times. The chain carries TRBV11-2 and TRBJ1-1; no definite D call. The V gene's germline CDR1 is SGHAT and CDR2 FQNNGV. The V gene lost 2 bases and the J gene lost 1 base, with 8 bases spanning the gap. The length of the CDR3 is 14 residues. The CDR3 sequence: CASSLYRGNTEAFF. Written as DNA, the CDR3 is TGTGCCAGCAGCTTATACAGAGGGAACACTGAAGCTTTCTTT. Using reference TRBV11-2 and TRBJ1-1 for the parts outside the CDR3, the full variable domain is EAGVAQSPRYKIIEKRQSVAFWCNPISGHATLYWYQQILGQGPKLLIQFQNNGVVDDSQLPKDRFSAERLKGVDSTLKIQPAKLEDSAVYLCASSLYRGNTEAFFGQGTRLTVV.

This clonotype was counted many times. The chain employs TRBV18 and TRBJ2-3, with TRBD2 identical over 11 bases. The V gene's germline CDR1 is KGHSH and CDR2 LQKENI. Losses at the gene ends were 6 bases for V and 0 bases for J; bases not matched to a gene: 5. The CDR3 loop spans 16 amino acids. In nucleotides, the CDR3 is TGTGCCAGCTCCCCTCTAGCGGGAGGTAGCACAGATACGCAGTATTTT. Residues: CASSPLAGGSTDTQYF. The variable domain in full, completed from reference TRBV18 and TRBJ2-3, reads NAGVMQNPRHLVRRRGQEARLRCSPMKGHSHVYWYRQLPEEGLKFMVYLQKENIIDESGMPKERFSAEFPKEGPSILRIQQVVRGDSAAYFCASSPLAGGSTDTQYFGPGTRLTVL.

About this clonotype: A much larger clone lies a single base off, so this may be a read error. The gene calls are TRBV20-1 and TRBJ2-2; TRBD2 agrees at 9 bases. There are 14 residues in the CDR3. CDR1 is DFQATT, CDR2 SNEGSKA, per germline (reference sequence). The CDR3 sequence: CSGSGGLNTGGLFF. The CDR3 bases are TGCAGTGGGAGCGGGGGGTTGAACACCGGGGGGCTGTTTTTT.

CDR3 protein: CASSPGIGRTGELFF. CDR3 sequence (DNA): TGTGCCAGCTCACCGGGAATCGGCAGGACCGGGGAGCTGTTTTTT. This rearrangement joins TRBV18 to TRBJ2-2; no definite D call. This CDR3 contains 15 residues. Germline V gene lookup returns CDR1 KGHSH and CDR2 LQKENI. V lost 3 bases to trimming and J lost 5 bases, with 13 bases between them.

The sample holds a few counts of this clonotype. The J gene is TRBJ2-1, the V gene TRBV15; 9 positions agree with TRBD2. V shed 0 bases, J shed 10 bases, and the junction held 7 bases outside the gene matches. Germline CDR1 LNHNV, CDR2 YYDKDF (reference sequence). This CDR3 has 15 amino acids. The CDR3 coding sequence is TGTGCCACCAGCAGAGATCTACTAGCGGGCCCCGAGCAGTTCTTC. Amino acids: CATSRDLLAGPEQFF.

This clonotype was seen more than once but under ten times. The V and J genes are TRBV7-8 and TRBJ1-1; D unclear. Looked up from germline, CDR1 is SGHVS and CDR2 is FQNEAQ. The V and J ends lost 5 bases and 5 bases respectively, with 18 bases between them. The CDR3 is 15 residues long. The CDR3 loop is CASSTFNLVFTEAFF. The CDR3 DNA is TGTGCCAGCAGCACCTTCAATCTAGTTTTTACTGAAGCTTTCTTT.

This clonotype has ten or more counts. The chain employs TRBV6-6 and TRBJ2-1; perhaps TRBD2 as D (6 bases). V shed 6 bases and J shed 4 bases, with 7 bases lying between them. This CDR3 spans 12 amino acids. Germline V lookup: CDR1 MNHNY, CDR2 SVGAGI (reference sequence). DNA of the CDR3: TGTGCCAGCAGCCGGGAGTACAATGAGCAGTTCTTC. This translates into CASSREYNEQFF.

This clonotype was picked up a small number of times. This chain links TRBV15 with TRBJ2-6; unclear D gene. Germline V CDR1 and CDR2: LNHNV, YYDKDF (reference sequence). CDR3 size: 15 residues. V was cut by 0 bases and J by 0 bases, with 3 bases left in between. CDR3 sequence (DNA): TGTGCCACCAGCAGAGATTACTCTGGGGCCAACGTCCTGACTTTC. Translating it yields CATSRDYSGANVLTF.

CDR3: CASTLGGRRNTEAFF. In DNA, the CDR3 is TGTGCCAGCACCTTAGGCGGCAGAAGGAACACTGAAGCTTTCTTT. This sequence joins TRBV6-2 or TRBV6-3 and TRBJ1-1; no clear D. The CDR3 is made up of 15 amino acids. The V gene's germline CDR1 is MNHEY and CDR2 SVGEGT. V lost 7 bases to trimming and J lost 1 base, with 16 bases between them.

This clonotype turned up a few times. The chain employs TRBV6-6 and TRBJ2-1; 9 bases agree with TRBD2. Germline V lookup: CDR1 MNHNY, CDR2 SVGAGI (reference sequence). The CDR3 is 13 amino acids. The trim removed 8 bases at V and 5 bases at J, leaving 4 bases unmatched. CDR3 bases: TGTGCCAGCCGCCCTAGCGGGGACAATGAGCAGTTCTTC. Amino acid sequence: CASRPSGDNEQFF.

This clonotype was recorded a few times. The V call is TRBV9, the J call TRBJ2-1; TRBD1 matches 10 bases. The CDR3 has 15 residues. CDR1 is SGDLS and CDR2 is YYNGEE in the germline V gene. V gave up 2 bases and J gave up 7 bases; unmatched junction bases: 6. The CDR3 DNA reads as TGTGCCAGCAGCGTGACAGGGGGCGGAAATAATGAGCAGTTCTTC. Amino acid sequence: CASSVTGGGNNEQFF.

This clonotype came up a few times. The CDR3 region is CASSLGGLRSMNTEAFF. CDR3 sequence (DNA): TGCGCCAGCAGCTTGGGGGGGCTACGCTCTATGAACACTGAAGCTTTCTTT. The genes are TRBV5-1 and TRBJ1-1, with D tentatively TRBD1 (6 bases). This CDR3 contains 17 residues. Germline CDR1 SGHRS, CDR2 YFSETQ. Trimming stripped 0 bases from V and 0 bases from J, with 15 bases between. The full variable domain, in which reference TRBV5-1 and TRBJ1-1 provide the parts outside the CDR3, is KAGVTQTPRYLIKTRGQQVTLSCSPISGHRSVSWYQQTPGQGLQFLFEYFSETQRNKGNFPGRFSGRQFSNSRSEMNVSTLELGDSALYLCASSLGGLRSMNTEAFFGQGTRLTVV.

The V call is TRBV7-9, the J call TRBJ2-7, with TRBD1 matching 10 bases. J was trimmed by 3 bases and V by 5 bases; bases with no gene match: 10. CDR1 and CDR2 (germline): SEHNR, FQNEAQ (reference sequence). This CDR3 spans 16 amino acids. The CDR3 loop reads CASSRGRTGGNYEQYF. As DNA, the CDR3 is TGTGCCAGCAGCCGAGGGAGGACAGGGGGGAACTACGAGCAGTACTTC. Filled out from reference TRBV7-9 and TRBJ2-7, the complete variable domain reads DTGVSQNPRHKITKRGQNVTFRCDPISEHNRLYWYRQTLGQGPEFLTYFQNEAQLEKSRLLSDRFSAERPKGSFSTLEIQRTEQGDSAMYLCASSRGRTGGNYEQYFGPGTRLTVT.

This clonotype has just a few counts. V gene TRBV5-1 combines with J gene TRBJ2-5; perhaps D is TRBD1 or TRBD2 (5 bases each). From germline, CDR1 is SGHRS and CDR2 YFSETQ. Trimming took off 2 bases at V and 2 bases at J, with 10 bases between the two ends. CDR3 length: 14 residues. The CDR3 here is CASSFGTSQETQYF. For the CDR3, the DNA is TGCGCCAGCAGCTTCGGGACGTCGCAAGAGACCCAGTACTTC.

The rearrangement uses TRBV12-3 or TRBV12-4 and TRBJ1-1; D remains ambiguous. The CDR3 sequence is 15 residues long. V was cut by 1 base and J by 4 bases, with 13 bases left in between. The CDR3: CASSLDGRSITEAFF. In nucleotides, the CDR3 is TGTGCCAGCAGTTTAGATGGCAGGAGCATCACTGAAGCTTTCTTT.

This rearrangement joins TRBV6-5 to TRBJ2-7; 9 bases are shared with TRBD1. The CDR3 covers 15 residues. The ends lost 2 bases at V and 3 bases at J; junction bases unmatched: 5. The germline V gene has CDR1 MNHEY and CDR2 SVGAGI. As DNA, the CDR3 is TGTGCCAGCAGTTACCAGGGACAGGGCATCTACGAGCAGTACTTC. The encoded protein is CASSYQGQGIYEQYF.

This clonotype was found a few times. The V and J genes are TRBV2 and TRBJ2-5; 10 nucleotides match TRBD2. The CDR3 is 16 amino acids. The V and J ends lost 5 bases and 5 bases, in that order; junction bases with no gene match: 11. CDR1 and CDR2 from the germline V gene are SNHLY and FYNNEI. CDR3 sequence: CASSPSLAGVKETQYF. The CDR3 region has the DNA TGTGCCAGCAGTCCTTCTCTAGCGGGAGTTAAGGAGACCCAGTACTTC. Variable domain in full (rest from reference TRBV2 and TRBJ2-5): EPEVTQTPSHQVTQMGQEVILRCVPISNHLYFYWYRQILGQKVEFLVSFYNNEISEKSEIFDDQFSVERPDGSNFTLKIRSTKLEDSAMYFCASSPSLAGVKETQYFGPGTRLLVL.

The rearrangement uses TRBV5-6 and TRBJ1-6; 10 bases agree with TRBD1. There are 17 residues in the CDR3. Per germline, CDR1 SGHDT and CDR2 YYEEEE. Trimming took 0 bases from V and 9 from J; bases not matched to a gene: 9. This CDR3 reads CASSLVWDRGGTSPLHF. The CDR3 DNA sequence: TGTGCCAGCAGCTTGGTCTGGGACAGGGGAGGCACTTCACCCCTCCACTTT.

The chain employs TRBV5-1 and TRBJ2-3; D might be TRBD1 (6 bases). In germline, CDR1 is SGHRS, CDR2 YFSETQ. The germline V and J ends were trimmed by 1 base and 4 bases, with 13 bases remaining between them. The CDR3 spans 15 residues. Here the CDR3 DNA reads TGCGCCAGCAGCTTGCAGGGGCCCCGGGCAGATACGCAGTATTTT. Protein: CASSLQGPRADTQYF.

This clonotype was seen only a few times. The V and J genes are TRBV27 and TRBJ2-1, with D hard to call. V lost 6 bases to trimming and J lost 0 bases, with 9 bases between them. The CDR3 is 14 amino acids. Germline loops: CDR1 MNHEY, CDR2 SMNVEV (reference sequence). The CDR3: CASRFGGSYNEQFF. CDR3 nucleotide sequence: TGTGCCAGCAGATTTGGCGGCTCCTACAATGAGCAGTTCTTC.

In its sample, this clonotype was seen many times. The rearrangement joins TRBV29-1 to TRBJ2-3; 7 bases line up with TRBD2. Germline trimming cut 4 bases from V and 3 bases from J; bases unmatched to any gene: 7. Germline V lookup: CDR1 SQVTM, CDR2 ANQGSEA. The CDR3 runs 14 residues. This chain's CDR3 is CSVVGGGKTDTQYF. CDR3 nucleotides: TGCAGCGTTGTTGGGGGGGGTAAGACAGATACGCAGTATTTT.

This clonotype was counted a few times. The rearrangement links TRBV5-1 to TRBJ1-4, with 8 bases matching TRBD1. After removal of 3 bases from V and 7 bases from J, the junction contained 14 bases not matched to a gene. The CDR3 consists of 17 residues. CDR1 and CDR2 (germline): SGHRS, YFSETQ. The CDR3 coding sequence is TGCGCCAGCAGCTCACCTCGGGTCTCCAGGGGGCGTGAAAAACTGTTTTTT. It codes for CASSSPRVSRGREKLFF.

A few counts support this clonotype. This chain uses TRBV12-3 or TRBV12-4 with TRBJ2-3, with 8 positions matching TRBD2. The CDR3 spans 16 residues. With 5 bases clipped from V and 6 bases from J, the junction kept 13 bases outside the gene matches. The CDR3 reads CASSGLALTLHDTQYF. The CDR3 DNA sequence: TGTGCCAGCAGTGGACTAGCCCTCACACTCCACGATACGCAGTATTTT.